The source of this T cell receptor beta chain is a study of blood T cell repertoires in COVID-19. Study-level background: T cells, B-cell-depleted T cells, or PBMCs provided the cDNA or gDNA that served as material.

The CDR3 is 14 amino acids. Trimming shortened V by 3 bases and J by 0 bases, and 8 bases separated the two germline ends. CDR1 and CDR2 from the germline V gene are SGHTA and FQGNSA. Seattle patients were enrolled while actively infected and followed longitudinally. How the authors handled the data: The assay estimated nucleated cells by amplifying reference gene primers. Assay used: immunoSEQ multiplex PCR; TCRdb lists only in-frame clones, some missing. The D gene and trimming were derived from the DNA, and the V and J assignments and clone size from that table. The table lists fewer than 300,000 clones, roughly 80% of them singletons.

This receptor was identified in a human donor with COVID-19, enrolled during active disease. The donor label of this sample is uncertain. Sequencing was done on a sample of peripheral blood. The chain recombines TRBV7-2 with TRBJ1-1; D call uncertain. The CDR3 protein is CASSLLSMNTEAFF. The CDR3 region has the DNA TGTGCCAGCAGCTTGCTATCTATGAACACTGAAGCTTTCTTT.